This T cell receptor (beta chain) was identified during a study of blood T cell repertoires in COVID-19 (dated by TCRdb to about 2020). Study-wide context: Recovered participants in ImmuneRACE Cohort 3 were defined as having two consecutive negative NP/OP PCR tests, clearance from a healthcare professional, or resolution of symptoms. The samples were drawn from the first 160 participants of the ongoing ImmuneRACE study and from roughly 1,300 subjects provided by 6 global collaborators. Deeply sampled blood TCRbeta repertoires from subjects exposed to, actively infected with, or recovered from COVID-19 were included in the dataset. Sample metadata almost always included a de-identified subject ID, COVID-19 status, age in years and sex. The repertoires were released in a freely available public database meant as a resource for research on the immune response to SARS-CoV-2. Where available, HLA class I and class II types were taken from metadata supplied by the sample provider and were not determined by assay-based typing. The material from the prospective study consisted of cDNA or gDNA derived from T cells, B-cell-depleted T cells, or PBMCs. The collaborator samples originated in the United States, Italy and Spain and spanned the acute and convalescent phases of COVID-19. Overall study results and their limits: The amount of clinical and demographic metadata varied by source and participant and was provided uncurated.

The germline V gene supplies CDR1 SGHTS and CDR2 YDEGEE. Compared with germline, V lacks 3 bases and J lacks 3 bases; bases without a gene match: 9. Counted from cysteine to phenylalanine, this CDR3 has 16 amino acids. The entry retains the CDR3 DNA only, 48 bases that are in frame from base 1. This clone was seen a handful of times. What this receptor recognizes is not known. Per-base quality was not reported, and no clone a single base away is much larger than it. TCRbeta CDR3 regions were amplified from genomic DNA by means of the immunoSEQ Assay, a bias-controlled multiplex PCR. In the source study's methods: The number of nucleated cells in each sample was estimated by amplification of reference gene primers within the assay. To quantify the absolute abundance of each unique TCRbeta CDR3 rearrangement, sequence reads were collapsed and filtered. Productive Simpson clonality was computed per sample as the square root of Simpson's diversity index over productive rearrangements. In TCRdb, the immuneACCESS table is reduced to in-frame sequences with V and J assigned. These tables do not hold every clone; where another copy was compared, an unresolved V gene accounts for under half, and the others remain unexplained. The V and J calls and the clone size are those of that table, but D and trimming were determined from the DNA. This sample is represented by a few hundred thousand clones; over 75% of them were singletons. Roughly 7.2% of the sample is taken by the ten largest.

Enrolling through a virtual design, the prospective study's participants ranged in age from about 18 to 100 years and lived across 20 to 30 United States geographic areas. Cohort assignment in the prospective study relied on participant-reported clinical history from a screening survey and a study questionnaire. In the prospective study, whole blood, serum and a nasopharyngeal or oropharyngeal swab were collected from each participant by mobile phlebotomists. Over a roughly 2-month period, participants in the prospective study had the option of providing additional blood draws and questionnaires. Prospective study blood samples were shipped either frozen or at room temperature before DNA extraction.

The sequenced sample was PBMCs or T cells enriched from blood (not recorded which). The TCR comes from a man in his thirties or forties in a cohort exposed to, infected with or recovered from COVID-19 (not recorded which). The chain is encoded by TRBV5-8 joined to TRBJ1-1; TRBD1 aligns with 9 central bases. In nucleotides, the sequence is TGTGCCAGCAGCTCACCTCGGGACAGGGTATACACTGAAGCTTTCTTT. This gives the protein CASSSPRDRVYTEAFF.